The 17 T cell receptor beta chains given below trace back to one sample, sequenced in a study of blood T cell repertoires in COVID-19. The assay was immunoSEQ multiplex PCR, and TCRdb's table has in-frame clones only and misses some. The sample holds about 370,000 clones, about 90% seen once. Sequencing was done on a sample of peripheral blood. These receptors originate from a woman aged 25-40 years with COVID-19, enrolled during active disease.

This chain joins TRBV6-2 or TRBV6-3 and TRBJ2-7, with D possibly matching TRBD1 (6 bases). Germline V lookup: CDR1 MNHEY, CDR2 SVGEGT. V dropped 4 bases and J dropped 3 bases, with 22 bases sitting between them. The CDR3 runs to 17 residues. In DNA, the CDR3 is TGTGCCAGCAGTTCTTTTTTGAGGACAGCTAGACTCTACGAGCAGTACGTC. Translating gives CASSSFLRTARLYEQYV.

This clone has a handful of counts. The chain recombines TRBV6-2 or TRBV6-3 with TRBJ1-6, with a possible D match to TRBD1 (6 bases). The CDR3 runs to 17 residues. Looked up from germline, CDR1 is MNHEY and CDR2 is SVGEGT. V was clipped by 0 bases and J by 2 bases, with 11 bases between them. The CDR3 sequence: CASSYSSGETYNSPLHF. The CDR3 nucleotides are TGTGCCAGCAGTTACTCTTCAGGGGAGACCTATAATTCACCCCTCCACTTT.

V gene TRBV11-2 combines with J gene TRBJ1-2; D possibly corresponds to TRBD1 (6 bases). CDR3 length equals 13 residues. Trimming shortened V by 10 bases and J by 2 bases, and 14 bases separated the two germline ends. Germline CDR1 reads SGHAT; CDR2 reads FQNNGV. CDR3 nucleotide sequence: TGTGCCACCCGGACAGAGATCAACTATGGCTACACCTTC. Translated, it gives CATRTEINYGYTF.

This clone was recorded once. The chain has TRBV5-8 and TRBJ1-2; D is possibly TRBD1 (6 bases). This CDR3 spans 15 amino acids. The germline gives CDR1 SGHTS, CDR2 YDEGEE. Deletions cut 0 bases from V and 1 base from J, with 10 bases between. In DNA form, the CDR3 reads TGTGCCAGCAGCTTGGAACAGGGTCTTAACTATGGCTACACCTTC. This translates into CASSLEQGLNYGYTF.

This chain connects TRBV11-2 to TRBJ1-6; 9 bases match TRBD1. V shed 8 bases, J shed 9 bases, and the junction held 11 bases outside the gene matches. The germline V gene has CDR1 SGHAT and CDR2 FQNNGV. The CDR3 totals 15 residues. The chain's CDR3 is CASARTGARGSPLHF. CDR3 sequence (DNA): TGTGCCAGCGCCCGGACAGGGGCACGCGGTTCACCCCTCCACTTT.

The V call is TRBV4-3, the J call TRBJ2-1, with TRBD2 as a possible D gene (5 bases). The CDR3 sequence is 17 residues long. V gave up 0 bases and J gave up 1 base, with 13 bases separating them. Germline CDR1 reads LGHNA; CDR2 reads YSLEER. CDR3 sequence (DNA): TGCGCCAGCAGCCAAGAGTCGAGGGCAAAGTCCTACAATGAGCAGTTCTTC. Its translation is CASSQESRAKSYNEQFF.

Of note for this clone: Distinct nucleotide sequences in the sample also encode this CDR3. The chain has TRBV9 and TRBJ2-7, with 8 bases aligning to TRBD2. The CDR3 is 15 residues long. CDR1 is SGDLS, CDR2 YYNGEE, per germline. The ends lost 0 bases at V and 1 base at J; junction bases unmatched: 3. DNA of the CDR3: TGTGCCAGCAGCGTAGGCGCGGGGGGATCCTACGAGCAGTACTTC. Translation: CASSVGAGGSYEQYF.

The chain combines TRBV5-1 with TRBJ2-7; a weak D match, TRBD1 (5 bases). CDR1 and CDR2 (germline): SGHRS, YFSETQ. The CDR3 runs to 13 residues. V lost 0 bases and J 5 bases, leaving 9 bases between the germline ends. Written as DNA, the CDR3 is TGCGCCAGCAGCTTGGGGCAGGGCAACGAGCAGTACTTC. Residues: CASSLGQGNEQYF.

The genes are TRBV19 and TRBJ1-4, with TRBD1 identical over 9 bases. This CDR3 comprises 15 residues. Germline CDR1 reads LNHDA; CDR2 reads SQIVND (reference sequence). J gave up 8 bases and V 6 bases, and 10 bases lay outside the gene matches. CDR3 sequence: CASSPGQGRGEKLFF. The CDR3 DNA follows: TGTGCCAGTAGCCCGGGACAGGGACGCGGCGAAAAACTGTTTTTT.

The J gene is TRBJ2-3, the V gene TRBV7-6, with D maybe TRBD2 (7 bases). Trimming took off 5 bases at V and 2 bases at J, with 29 bases between the two ends. From germline, CDR1 is SGHVS and CDR2 FNYEAQ. The CDR3 sequence is 20 residues long. CDR3 protein: CASSKAGSGGVAQPTDTQYF. The CDR3 bases are TGTGCCAGCAGCAAAGCTGGGTCGGGGGGCGTTGCCCAACCCACAGATACGCAGTATTTT.

This clone has a single count. V and J are TRBV6-6 and TRBJ1-3; D perhaps matches TRBD1 (6 bases). The germline V and J ends were trimmed by 5 bases and 3 bases, with 11 bases remaining between them. This CDR3 region has 14 residues. CDR1 and CDR2 from the germline V gene are MNHNY and SVGAGI (reference sequence). CDR3 nucleotides: TGTGCCAGCAGTGCGACAGGACTTGGAAACACCATATATTTT. This sequence encodes CASSATGLGNTIYF.

The chain joins TRBV19 to TRBJ2-7; TRBD1 might be the D (5 bases). The V end was cut by 4 bases, the J end by 0 bases, with 10 bases between. The CDR3 extends over 14 amino acids. The germline gives CDR1 LNHDA, CDR2 SQIVND (reference sequence). This CDR3 is CASSTVQGSYEQYF. The CDR3 DNA sequence: TGTGCCAGTAGTACCGTTCAGGGCTCCTACGAGCAGTACTTC.

This rearrangement joins TRBV4-2 to TRBJ1-6, with D maybe TRBD1 (6 bases). Germline V gene lookup returns CDR1 LGHNA and CDR2 YNFKEQ. The CDR3 consists of 15 residues. Trimming shortened V by 1 base and J by 9 bases, and 13 bases separated the two germline ends. CDR3 in DNA: TGTGCCAGCAGCCAAGGGGCAGGGGCTAGTTCACCCCTCCACTTT. Translated: CASSQGAGASSPLHF.

The chain has TRBV6-2 or TRBV6-3 and TRBJ2-5; 7 nucleotides line up with TRBD2. CDR3 size: 14 residues. V lost 6 bases, J lost 5 bases, and 9 bases stayed unmatched. Germline V gene sequence: CDR1 MNHEY, CDR2 SVGEGT. Written as DNA, the CDR3 is TGTGCCAGCAGCCACGGGGGGATATTTGAGACCCAGTACTTC. Protein product: CASSHGGIFETQYF.

This clone has only one observation. The J gene is TRBJ2-5, the V gene TRBV5-4; 9 bases are shared with TRBD2. Unmatched junction bases numbered 6, after V lost 1 base and J lost 5 bases. This CDR3 region has 15 residues. From germline, CDR1 is SGHNT and CDR2 YYREEE (reference sequence). This CDR3 reads CASSLRGRDSETQYF. DNA for the CDR3: TGTGCCAGCAGCTTGCGCGGGAGGGACTCCGAGACCCAGTACTTC.

The rearrangement uses TRBV10-2 and TRBJ2-7, with 9 positions matching TRBD1. The CDR3 is 15 residues long. With 6 bases clipped from V and 4 bases from J, the junction kept 10 bases outside the gene matches. Per germline, CDR1 WSHSY and CDR2 SAAADI. This CDR3 is CASRDEGQGMYEQYF. As DNA, the CDR3 is TGCGCCAGCAGGGACGAGGGACAGGGAATGTACGAGCAGTACTTC.

The chain joins TRBV7-9 to TRBJ1-6; TRBD1 matches at 7 bases. This CDR3 has 17 amino acids. Germline CDR1 SEHNR, CDR2 FQNEAQ (reference sequence). Trimming removed 2 bases from V and 7 bases from J; junction bases left unmatched: 11. As DNA, the CDR3 is TGTGCCAGCAGCTTACGGACGAGGGGGCCGGAAAATTCACCCCTCCACTTT. Amino acids: CASSLRTRGPENSPLHF.